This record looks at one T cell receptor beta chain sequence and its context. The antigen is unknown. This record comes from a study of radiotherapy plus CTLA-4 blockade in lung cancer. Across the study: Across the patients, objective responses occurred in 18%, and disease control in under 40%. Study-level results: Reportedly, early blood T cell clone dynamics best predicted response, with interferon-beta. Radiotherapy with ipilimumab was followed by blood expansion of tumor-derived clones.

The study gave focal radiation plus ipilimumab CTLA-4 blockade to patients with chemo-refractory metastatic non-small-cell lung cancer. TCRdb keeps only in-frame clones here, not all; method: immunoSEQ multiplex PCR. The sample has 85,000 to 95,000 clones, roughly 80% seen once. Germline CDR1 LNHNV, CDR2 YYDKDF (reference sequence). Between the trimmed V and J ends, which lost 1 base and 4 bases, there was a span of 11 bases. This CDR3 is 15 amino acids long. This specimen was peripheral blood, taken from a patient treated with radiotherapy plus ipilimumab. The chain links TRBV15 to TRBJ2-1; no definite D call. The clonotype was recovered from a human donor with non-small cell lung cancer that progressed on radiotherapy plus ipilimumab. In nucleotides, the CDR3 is TGTGCCACCAGCAGAGTTAGGGAATCTTACAATGAGCAGTTCTTC. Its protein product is CATSRVRESYNEQFF.